What follows describes a single T cell receptor (beta chain). Cohort 3 donors were reported recovered after two negative PCRs, clearance, or symptom resolution. Per the authors' pipeline: For nucleated cells, counts were estimated from reference gene primer amplification. Some clones are missing from TCRdb's copy, which holds only in-frame ones; the method was immunoSEQ multiplex PCR. The DNA was the basis for D and trimming; V, J and clone size are from that table. The data show 150,000 to 180,000 clones, about 86% seen once. This record belongs to a study of blood T cell repertoires in COVID-19. Study context: Sources were T cells, B-cell-depleted T cells, or PBMCs; the material itself was cDNA or gDNA.

V dropped 3 bases and J dropped 4 bases, with 6 bases sitting between them. The CDR3 extends over 13 amino acids. Germline assignment: CDR1 LNHNV and CDR2 YYDKDF (reference sequence). The sample taken for sequencing was PBMCs or T cells enriched from blood (not recorded which). The TCR originated in a man aged 45-65 years who had recovered from COVID-19. The rearrangement uses TRBV15 and TRBJ1-4; TRBD1 might be the D (5 bases). CDR3 nucleotides: TGTGCCACCAGCAGGGACATTAATGAAAAACTGTTTTTT. This sequence encodes CATSRDINEKLFF. The complete variable domain, with remaining parts taken from reference TRBV15 and TRBJ1-4, reads DAMVIQNPRYQVTQFGKPVTLSCSQTLNHNVMYWYQQKSSQAPKLLFHYYDKDFNNEADTPDNFQSRRPNTSFCFLDIRSPGLGDTAMYLCATSRDINEKLFFGSGTQLSVL.